This TCR beta chain originates from a study of a mutant IDH1 vaccine in newly diagnosed glioma. On the study more broadly: Patients got their first vaccination 4-6 weeks after radiotherapy alone, or with temozolomide cycles.

A note on this clone: What it binds is not known.

Only in-frame clones appear in the TCRdb table, and some are missing; sequencing was by immunoSEQ multiplex PCR. The sample lists around 25,000 clones; 79% were seen once. The time point denotes: week 5, during vaccination. A 20-mer mutant IDH1 peptide at 300 ug was injected subcutaneously with topical imiquimod. The sequence came from a middle-aged man with glioma. Some clones in this sample may be carry-over from other donors' samples. The sequencing used PBMCs, collected from a glioma patient whose treatment included an IDH1 peptide vaccine.

The CDR3 coding sequence is TGTGCCACCAGCAGAGGGAATTATGGACCGAACTCACCCCTCCACTTT. Translated: CATSRGNYGPNSPLHF. This chain connects TRBV15 to TRBJ1-6; the D is unclear. Trimming pared 1 base from V and 10 bases from J, leaving 17 bases between. The CDR3 contains 16 residues. Germline CDR1 LNHNV, CDR2 YYDKDF (reference sequence).